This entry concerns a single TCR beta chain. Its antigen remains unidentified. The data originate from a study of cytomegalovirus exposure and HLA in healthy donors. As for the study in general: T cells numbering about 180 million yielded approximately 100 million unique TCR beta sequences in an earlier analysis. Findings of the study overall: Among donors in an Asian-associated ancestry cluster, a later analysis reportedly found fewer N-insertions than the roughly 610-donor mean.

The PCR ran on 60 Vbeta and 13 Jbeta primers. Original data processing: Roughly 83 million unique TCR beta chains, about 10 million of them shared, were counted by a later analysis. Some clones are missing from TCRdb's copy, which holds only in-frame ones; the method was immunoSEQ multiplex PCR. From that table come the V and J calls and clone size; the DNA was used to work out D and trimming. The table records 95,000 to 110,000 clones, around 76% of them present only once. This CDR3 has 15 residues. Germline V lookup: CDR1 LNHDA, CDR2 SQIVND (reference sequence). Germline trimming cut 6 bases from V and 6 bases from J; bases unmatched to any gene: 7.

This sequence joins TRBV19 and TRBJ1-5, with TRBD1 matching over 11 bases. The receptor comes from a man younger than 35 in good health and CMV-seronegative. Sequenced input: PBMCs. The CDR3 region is CASSHGQGAAQPQHF. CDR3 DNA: TGTGCCAGTAGCCACGGACAGGGGGCTGCTCAGCCCCAGCATTTT. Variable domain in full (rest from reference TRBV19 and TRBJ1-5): DGGITQSPKYLFRKEGQNVTLSCEQNLNHDAMYWYRQDPGQGLRLIYYSQIVNDFQKGDIAEGYSVSREKKESFPLTVTSAQKNPTAFYLCASSHGQGAAQPQHFGDGTRLSIL.